Each of the 2 T cell receptor beta chains below was sequenced from the same sample in a study of blood T cell repertoires in COVID-19. Using immunoSEQ multiplex PCR, the repertoire was profiled, and TCRdb retains in-frame clones only, with some absent. The sample shows 200,000 to 250,000 clones, over 75% of them seen only once. Material for sequencing was PBMCs or T cells enriched from blood (not recorded which). These receptors were collected from a man younger than 40 with acute COVID-19.

The chain carries TRBV6-4 and TRBJ1-1, with 7 positions matching TRBD1. The CDR3 length is 13 residues. Germline lookup yields CDR1 MRHNA and CDR2 SNTAGT. Unmatched junction bases numbered 3, after V lost 5 bases and J lost 3 bases. The CDR3 spells CASSSDRDTEAFF. In nucleotides, the CDR3 is TGTGCCAGCAGTAGTGACAGGGACACTGAAGCTTTCTTT.

The chain carries TRBV10-3 and TRBJ2-7, with 7 bases fitting TRBD1. The CDR3 is 14 residues long. The junction had 7 bases not matched to a gene; V was cut back by 2 bases and J by 6 bases. The germline V gene encodes CDR1 ENHRY and CDR2 SYGVKD. The CDR3 DNA reads as TGTGCCATCAGTGAGGGACAGGTTCTTGGCGAGCAGTACTTC. Translating gives CAISEGQVLGEQYF.